The sequence of this T cell receptor beta chain was determined in a study of cytomegalovirus exposure and HLA in healthy donors. Study-level background: Genetic ancestry analysis placed around 76% of the 400 or so donors that were genotyped in the Caucasian-associated cluster. Study-level findings and limits: Some TCR beta chains (approximately 180 of them) were listed as cytomegalovirus-associated. Specificity for CMV antigens was confirmed in vitro for a few of the CMV-associated chains. HLA alleles were associated with 15,000 to 20,000 TCR beta sequences in a later analysis at 0.05 false discovery rate.

The junction had 5 bases not matched to a gene; V was cut back by 1 base and J by 2 bases. Germline V CDR1 and CDR2: LGHNA, YNFKEQ. The CDR3 is made up of 16 amino acids. 60 Vbeta and 13 Jbeta primers were used in PCR. Clones were sequenced by immunoSEQ multiplex PCR, and TCRdb holds only the in-frame ones, with some missing. The table records about 76,000 clones, more than 55% of them present only once. A remark on this clone: Its specificity is not known.

Sample: PBMCs. The receptor was isolated from a man in his sixties in good health and CMV-seropositive. This chain connects TRBV4-2 to TRBJ2-7; 10 bases fit TRBD1. CDR3 sequence: CASSQASGQGTYEQYF. The CDR3 DNA reads as TGTGCCAGCAGCCAAGCGTCGGGACAGGGGACCTACGAGCAGTACTTC.